A selection of T cell receptor beta chains follows, all from one sample in a study of read filtering for tumor transcriptome and immune sequencing. TCRdb re-called the reads with MiXCR, one entry per CDR3 protein. The sample has about 86,000 distinct CDR3 sequences, around 12% seen once; the top ten hold 15%. The sample taken for sequencing was a population of CD138-negative cells sorted from bone marrow. These receptors were taken from a donor over 35 with multiple myeloma. Each CDR3 is given without its conserved first and last residue.

V gene	CDR3 length	J gene	CDR3 protein
TRBV28	12	TRBJ2-2	ASSSEGYYGELF
TRBV29-1	11	TRBJ2-1	SVVVGLYNEQF
TRBV6-6	14	TRBJ1-2	ASSDPRAGLNYGYT
TRBV11-2	13	TRBJ1-3	ASSLAVDLSNTIY
TRBV5-1	12	TRBJ1-4	ASSFGERNEKLF
TRBV19	11	TRBJ2-1	ASSPRGRDEQF
TRBV30	12	TRBJ2-7	AWWDRDRGYEQY
TRBV2	11	TRBJ2-5	ASGQGSQETQY
TRBV10-3	11	TRBJ2-1	AILESGSNEQF
TRBV11-2	12	TRBJ1-1	ASSSGRLNTEAF
TRBV18	13	TRBJ2-2	ASSSGTANTGELF
TRBV29-1	11	TRBJ2-5	SAITSGGETQY
TRBV20-1	14	TRBJ2-3	SATSGLASGTDTQY
TRBV5-1	13	TRBJ2-3	ASSLGLAVTDTQY
TRBV12-3/TRBV12-4	12	TRBJ2-1	ASSRGDPYNEQF
TRBV19	15	TRBJ1-1	ASSTLGGELGNTEAF
TRBV18	13	TRBJ1-5	ASSPDRSRNQPQH
TRBV29-1	10	TRBJ1-1	SVAILEGRAF
TRBV28	11	TRBJ2-6	ASSFGGANVLT
TRBV27	12	TRBJ2-1	ASSPGTGLNEQF
TRBV7-2	13	TRBJ2-1	ASSFQGQGVDEQF
TRBV5-1	11	TRBJ2-1	ASSLGGANEQF
TRBV19	12	TRBJ1-5	ASTTGQVNQPQH
TRBV15	15	TRBJ2-2	ATSRDPAGGSSGELF
TRBV20-1	10	TRBJ2-7	SALRDNDEQY
TRBV28	15	TRBJ1-1	ATAPTRVGRPMIEAF
TRBV20-1	11	TRBJ1-1	SAQEDWYTEAF
TRBV5-1	11	TRBJ1-5	ASSLTGPEPQH
TRBV29-1	11	TRBJ2-5	SGRGLNQETQY
TRBV3-1	14	TRBJ2-3	ASSQGVIAPTDTQY
TRBV11-2	12	TRBJ2-7	ASSSAGTTYEQY
TRBV7-9	12	TRBJ2-7	ASSARTGRDEQY
TRBV7-3	16	TRBJ2-2	ASSLVRWREANTGELF
TRBV10-3	14	TRBJ2-5	AISESTEGTQETQY
TRBV5-1	13	TRBJ2-5	ASSPRTSDEETQY
TRBV7-9	14	TRBJ2-1	ASSLVSGAPYNEQF
TRBV6-5	14	TRBJ1-1	ASRRQGLGKSTEAF
TRBV5-1	12	TRBJ1-5	ASSPGGNNQPQH
TRBV3-1	10	TRBJ2-7	ASSQGLYEQY
TRBV29-1	10	TRBJ1-4	SVEEPGEKLF
TRBV7-9	12	TRBJ2-3	ASSLAQAGDTQY
TRBV3-1	13	TRBJ2-1	ASSQDARGGNEQF
TRBV7-9	15	TRBJ2-1	ASRPSLLAGIFSEQF
TRBV9	14	TRBJ2-5	ASSYPSGTSDETQY
TRBV5-4	14	TRBJ2-3	ASSARDRGGVDTQY
TRBV6-1	12	TRBJ1-5	ASRDGDLNQPQH
TRBV7-8	14	TRBJ2-3	ASSWSGTGSTDTQY
TRBV5-1	13	TRBJ2-1	ASTLTVATYNGQF
TRBV18	13	TRBJ2-1	ASSPRLDPYNEQF
TRBV5-1	13	TRBJ2-2	ASSSRTTEAGELF
TRBV5-1	17	TRBJ2-4	ASSLVASGRYGAKNIQY
TRBV29-1	12	TRBJ2-1	SVGRQRTYNEQF
TRBV30	12	TRBJ1-5	AWREQNSNQPQH
TRBV28	11	TRBJ2-1	ASSLPGNNEQF
TRBV2	13	TRBJ2-7	ASSERAAGTGEQY
TRBV19	12	TRBJ2-7	ASRSGGSSYEQY
TRBV29-1	12	TRBJ2-1	SVDRAQGGNEQF
TRBV5-1	11	TRBJ2-7	ASSFSRQGEQY
TRBV6-6	15	TRBJ1-5	ASSYGRRYTSNQPQH